The 24 T cell receptor beta chains in this list originate from one sample, sequenced in a study of blood T cell repertoires in COVID-19. Sequencing used immunoSEQ multiplex PCR; TCRdb keeps in-frame clones, though not all of them. The table records 190,000 or so clones, about 90% of them present only once. The specimen sequenced was PBMCs or T cells enriched from blood (not recorded which). All receptors come from a man aged 25-45 years who had recovered from COVID-19.

This clone was found a few times. This chain connects TRBV19 to TRBJ2-2, with D perhaps TRBD2 (6 bases). There are 16 residues in the CDR3. The V gene's germline CDR1 is LNHDA and CDR2 SQIVND (reference sequence). V lost 3 bases and J 4 bases, leaving 15 bases between the germline ends. The CDR3: CASSIRLARSTGELFF. CDR3 nucleotides: TGTGCCAGTAGTATTCGTCTAGCGAGAAGCACCGGGGAGCTGTTTTTT.

The chain joins TRBV25-1 to TRBJ2-7, with 11 nucleotides matching TRBD2. This CDR3 region has 15 residues. Looked up from germline, CDR1 is MGHDK and CDR2 is SYGVNS. J lost 6 bases, V lost 4 bases, and 8 bases had no gene match. CDR3 sequence: CASSVQLAGVGEQYF. In DNA, the CDR3 is TGTGCCAGCAGTGTCCAACTAGCGGGAGTGGGCGAGCAGTACTTC.

DNA of the CDR3: TGTGCCAGCAGCCAAGGACATACCCTCTCCTACGAGCAGTACTTC. It codes for CASSQGHTLSYEQYF. V usage is TRBV3-1 (or the pseudogene TRBV3-2) and J usage is TRBJ2-7; D is unresolved. CDR1 and CDR2 (germline): LGHDT, YNNKEL (reference sequence). Trimming removed 1 base at V and 0 bases at J, with 10 bases between. The CDR3 is 15 amino acids.

The V call is TRBV7-9, the J call TRBJ1-1, with TRBD1 matching 7 bases. The germline V gene has CDR1 SEHNR and CDR2 FQNEAQ (reference sequence). The CDR3 runs to 13 residues. V lost 5 bases, J lost 5 bases, and 5 bases stayed unmatched. CDR3 sequence (DNA): TGTGCCAGCAGCCCACAGGGGAGGACTGAAGCTTTCTTT. It encodes CASSPQGRTEAFF.

The J gene is TRBJ2-1, the V gene TRBV15; no clear D gene. The CDR3 contains 13 residues. Trimming took off 0 bases at V and 9 bases at J, with 9 bases between the two ends. Germline lookup yields CDR1 LNHNV and CDR2 YYDKDF (reference sequence). The DNA of the CDR3 is TGTGCCACCAGCAGAGATCCAGATACTGAGCAGTTCTTC. Protein product: CATSRDPDTEQFF.

V is TRBV7-2 and J is TRBJ2-5; possible D gene TRBD2, 5 bases. Germline V gene lookup returns CDR1 SGHTA and CDR2 FQGNSA. Trimming removed 3 bases from V and 4 bases from J, with 12 bases in between. The CDR3 is 14 amino acids. This CDR3 reads CASSFPPEGETQYF. CDR3 nucleotide sequence: TGTGCCAGCAGCTTCCCGCCTGAGGGAGAGACCCAGTACTTC.

The chain carries TRBV6-4 and TRBJ2-3, with D tentatively TRBD1 (6 bases). V lost 2 bases, J lost 3 bases, and 12 bases lay in between. The CDR3 is 15 residues long. Looked up from germline, CDR1 is MRHNA and CDR2 is SNTAGT. The CDR3 sequence is CASSDGRGETDTQYF. CDR3 bases: TGTGCCAGCAGTGACGGCAGGGGTGAGACAGATACGCAGTATTTT.

J is TRBJ1-2 and V is TRBV7-2; 9 positions agree with TRBD1. CDR1 is SGHTA and CDR2 is FQGNSA in the germline V gene. The CDR3 extends over 15 amino acids. V was clipped by 1 base and J by 8 bases; unmatched bases: 8. The CDR3 nucleotides are TGTGCCAGCAGCTTAGAGAACAGGGGGCGAAGAGGCTACACCTTC. It encodes CASSLENRGRRGYTF.

The chain recombines TRBV28 with TRBJ2-7; D perhaps matches TRBD1 (6 bases). Looked up from germline, CDR1 is MDHEN and CDR2 is SYDVKM. The germline V and J ends were trimmed by 3 bases and 2 bases, with 14 bases remaining between them. The CDR3 covers 15 residues. The CDR3 loop reads CASSFAHRVPYEQYF. The CDR3 DNA sequence: TGTGCCAGCAGTTTTGCCCACAGGGTCCCCTACGAGCAGTACTTC. Based on the CDR3 plus reference TRBV28 and TRBJ2-7, the full variable domain is DVKVTQSSRYLVKRTGEKVFLECVQDMDHENMFWYRQDPGLGLRLIYFSYDVKMKEKGDIPEGYSVSREKKERFSLILESASTNQTSMYLCASSFAHRVPYEQYFGPGTRLTVT.

The rearrangement joins TRBV13 to TRBJ2-1; TRBD1 might be the D (5 bases). The V end was cut by 6 bases, the J end by 7 bases, with 10 bases between. The CDR3 loop spans 12 amino acids. Germline CDR1 is PRHDT and CDR2 is FYEKMQ (reference sequence). The DNA for the CDR3 is TGTGCCAGCAGATCAGGGTGGAATGAGCAGTTCTTC. It translates to CASRSGWNEQFF.

The J gene is TRBJ2-3, the V gene TRBV27; 8 nucleotides align to TRBD2. V lost 8 bases, J lost 1 base, and 14 bases stayed unmatched. Germline V gene sequence: CDR1 MNHEY, CDR2 SMNVEV (reference sequence). CDR3 length equals 17 residues. DNA of the CDR3: TGTGCCAGCGTACCACTGCGGGGGGCGGAGGGCACAGATACGCAGTATTTT. It encodes CASVPLRGAEGTDTQYF.

The V gene is TRBV7-9, the J gene TRBJ2-5; 7 positions agree with TRBD2. This CDR3 is 16 amino acids long. With 5 bases clipped from V and 4 bases from J, the junction kept 13 bases outside the gene matches. Germline CDR1 reads SEHNR; CDR2 reads FQNEAQ (reference sequence). The CDR3 bases are TGTGCCAGCAGCCCTCCCCCGGGGGGAAACCGAGAGACCCAGTACTTC. It is translated as CASSPPPGGNRETQYF. The variable domain in full, with the rest retrieved from reference TRBV7-9 and TRBJ2-5, is DTGVSQNPRHKITKRGQNVTFRCDPISEHNRLYWYRQTLGQGPEFLTYFQNEAQLEKSRLLSDRFSAERPKGSFSTLEIQRTEQGDSAMYLCASSPPPGGNRETQYFGPGTRLLVL.

V gene TRBV14 combines with J gene TRBJ1-6; 8 bases are a match to TRBD1. Germline V gives CDR1 SGHDN, CDR2 FVKESK. The CDR3 covers 17 residues. The V and J ends lost 3 bases and 7 bases, in that order; junction bases with no gene match: 11. CDR3: CASSHLNRGVRNSPLHF. The CDR3 region has the DNA TGTGCCAGCAGCCACCTAAACAGGGGGGTTCGCAATTCACCCCTCCACTTT.

The genes are TRBV4-2 and TRBJ1-2; perhaps TRBD1 as D (6 bases). The CDR3 contains 17 residues. Germline V gene lookup returns CDR1 LGHNA and CDR2 YNFKEQ. V was cut by 5 bases and J by 1 base, with 20 bases left in between. This CDR3 is CASSLKGTRDINYGYTF. CDR3 nucleotides: TGTGCCAGCAGCTTAAAGGGGACCCGGGACATTAACTATGGCTACACCTTC.

The V and J genes are TRBV6-6 and TRBJ2-5, with TRBD2 matching 7 bases. The CDR3 is 17 amino acids. Trimming at V came to 5 bases and at J to 0 bases, leaving 12 bases not matched to a gene. Germline V gives CDR1 MNHNY, CDR2 SVGAGI (reference sequence). Here the CDR3 DNA reads TGTGCCAGCAGTCCCGATTGGGGGGAGGGGAACCAAGAGACCCAGTACTTC. This translates into CASSPDWGEGNQETQYF.

The V call is TRBV7-9, the J call TRBJ1-4; a possible D gene is TRBD1 (6 bases). The CDR3 sequence is 15 residues long. Germline assignment: CDR1 SEHNR and CDR2 FQNEAQ (reference sequence). V was cut by 5 bases and J by 0 bases, with 10 bases left in between. The CDR3 bases are TGTGCCAGCAGCGCTGACAGGCCAACTAATGAAAAACTGTTTTTT. Residues: CASSADRPTNEKLFF.

The V and J genes are TRBV6-5 and TRBJ1-2; 7 positions match TRBD1. Germline CDR1 reads MNHEY; CDR2 reads SVGAGI. J was trimmed by 4 bases and V by 4 bases; bases with no gene match: 9. The CDR3 totals 15 residues. As DNA, the CDR3 is TGTGCCAGCAGTTCCACAGACAGGGTGATCTATGGCTACACCTTC. Translated: CASSSTDRVIYGYTF.

This clone showed up just once. The gene calls are TRBV6-2 or TRBV6-3 and TRBJ1-2; a weak D match, TRBD1 (5 bases). Germline V CDR1 and CDR2: MNHEY, SVGEGT. V was trimmed by 2 bases and J by 0 bases, leaving 10 bases between them. The CDR3 has 15 residues. For the CDR3, the DNA is TGTGCCAGCAGTTACCGACAGCTTACTAACTATGGCTACACCTTC. Its protein product is CASSYRQLTNYGYTF.

The genes are TRBV4-1 and TRBJ2-5; 8 positions match TRBD2. J was trimmed by 4 bases and V by 0 bases; bases with no gene match: 10. The CDR3 consists of 17 residues. Germline lookup yields CDR1 MGHRA and CDR2 YSYEKL. This CDR3 is CASSQEARLARRETQYF. Here the CDR3 DNA reads TGCGCCAGCAGCCAAGAAGCACGACTAGCGAGGAGAGAGACCCAGTACTTC.

This clone showed up just once. This chain connects TRBV9 to TRBJ2-7, with D tentatively TRBD1 (6 bases). CDR1 is SGDLS, CDR2 YYNGEE, per germline. V gave up 0 bases and J gave up 1 base, with 11 bases separating them. The CDR3 has 15 amino acids. The CDR3 sequence is CASSVGAGASYEQYF. CDR3 in DNA: TGTGCCAGCAGCGTAGGGGCAGGGGCGTCCTACGAGCAGTACTTC.

This sequence joins TRBV7-9 and TRBJ1-6; no clear D gene. This CDR3 spans 14 amino acids. Germline V gives CDR1 SEHNR, CDR2 FQNEAQ (reference sequence). Between the trimmed V and J ends, which lost 5 bases and 5 bases, there was a span of 10 bases. The CDR3 protein is CASSPRLDNSPLHF. The CDR3 region has the DNA TGTGCCAGCAGCCCCAGGCTCGATAATTCACCCCTCCACTTT.

The rearrangement joins TRBV6-5 to TRBJ2-7; possibly TRBD2 for D (6 bases). This CDR3 has 15 residues. Deletions cut 0 bases from V and 4 bases from J, with 13 bases between. Germline V gives CDR1 MNHEY, CDR2 SVGAGI. CDR3: CASSYSQLAEYEQYF. The CDR3 DNA sequence: TGTGCCAGCAGTTACTCGCAACTAGCAGAGTACGAGCAGTACTTC.

The chain has TRBV5-1 and TRBJ2-5, with 7 positions matching TRBD1. The ends lost 0 bases at V and 2 bases at J; junction bases unmatched: 4. Germline V gives CDR1 SGHRS, CDR2 YFSETQ. The CDR3 loop spans 15 amino acids. CDR3 in amino acids: CASSLGGQYQETQYF. The CDR3 region has the DNA TGCGCCAGCAGCTTGGGGGGACAGTATCAAGAGACCCAGTACTTC.

The gene calls are TRBV4-3 and TRBJ1-5, with D unclear. Trimming stripped 0 bases from V and 5 bases from J, with 14 bases between. The CDR3 consists of 16 residues. Germline V CDR1 and CDR2: LGHNA, YSLEER. CDR3 sequence reads: CASSQDRNSPDQPQHF. The CDR3 coding sequence is TGCGCCAGCAGCCAAGACAGAAACAGCCCTGATCAGCCCCAGCATTTT.